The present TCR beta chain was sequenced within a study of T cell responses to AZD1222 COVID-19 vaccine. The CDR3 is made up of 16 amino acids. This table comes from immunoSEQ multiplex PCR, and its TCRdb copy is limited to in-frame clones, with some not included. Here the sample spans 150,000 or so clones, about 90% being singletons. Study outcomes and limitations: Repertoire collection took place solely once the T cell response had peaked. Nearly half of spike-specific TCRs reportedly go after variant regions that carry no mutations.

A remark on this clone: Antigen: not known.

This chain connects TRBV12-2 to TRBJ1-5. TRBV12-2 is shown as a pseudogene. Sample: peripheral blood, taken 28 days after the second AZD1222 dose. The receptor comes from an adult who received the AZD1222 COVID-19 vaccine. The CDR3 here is CASRLLEDPRDQPQHF. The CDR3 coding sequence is TGTGCAAGTCGCCTTCTAGAGGACCCGAGGGATCAGCCCCAGCATTTT.